This is a list of T cell receptor beta chains from one sample in a study of PD-1 blockade in mismatch repair-deficient tumors. Method: immunoSEQ multiplex PCR; TCRdb's copy keeps in-frame clones and lacks some. The sample holds tens of thousands of clones, roughly 80% seen once. This specimen consisted of peripheral blood, obtained 44 weeks after starting pembrolizumab. Receptors originate from an adult with mismatch repair-deficient cancer. Each CDR3 is given with its conserved first and last residue. D genes are given only for firm matches. Rows give clone size only sometimes, using once, few, many, or a class for an expanded clone.

TRBJ2-1,TRBV7-2,-,TRBD1,TGTGCCAGCAGCTCAGGGGGCGAGCAGTTCTTC,CASSSGGEQFF
TRBJ1-2,TRBV4-2,few,-,TGTGCCAGCAGCCAAGATTTAGAGGACTATGGCTACACCTTC,CASSQDLEDYGYTF
TRBJ2-5,TRBV27,-,-,TGTGCCAGCAGTCGGGACAACCAAGAGACCCAGTACTTC,CASSRDNQETQYF
TRBJ2-1,TRBV7-6,-,TRBD2,TGTGCCAGCAGCTTGGGGACTAGCGGGAGGGCGAATGAGCAGTTCTTC,CASSLGTSGRANEQFF
TRBJ2-7,TRBV5-8,many,-,TGTGCCAGCAGCAACCTGGGGACGGTACCTTACGAGCAGTACTTC,CASSNLGTVPYEQYF
TRBJ2-1,TRBV25-1,-,TRBD2,TGTGCCAGCAGTGAGAGGGGGACTAGCGGGGATGAGCAGTTCTTC,CASSERGTSGDEQFF
TRBJ2-1,TRBV6-5,-,TRBD2,TGTGCCAGCAGATACTCGGGGCTAGCGGGAGTCAATGAGCAGTTCTTC,CASRYSGLAGVNEQFF
TRBJ1-4,TRBV5-4,few,-,TGTGCCAGCAGCTTTGTGGGACTGAGTGCAACTAATGAAAAACTGTTTTTT,CASSFVGLSATNEKLFF
TRBJ2-3,TRBV6-5,-,TRBD2,TGTGCCAGCACGCCCGGGACTAGCGGCACAGATACGCAGTATTTT,CASTPGTSGTDTQYF
TRBJ1-2,TRBV19,-,TRBD1,TGTGCCAGTAGGATACCGGGACAGGGACCCGATTATGGCTACACCTTC,CASRIPGQGPDYGYTF
TRBJ1-3,TRBV7-2,-,TRBD1,TGTGCCAGCAGCACGACAGGGGTTTACGGAAACACCATATATTTT,CASSTTGVYGNTIYF
TRBJ1-2,TRBV6-5,-,TRBD1,TGTGCCAGCCTTGGGACAGGACGTAACTATGGCTACACCTTC,CASLGTGRNYGYTF
TRBJ1-2,TRBV10-3,many,TRBD1,TGTGCCATGGCGGGACAGGGGAGCTATGGCTACACCTTC,CAMAGQGSYGYTF
TRBJ1-1,TRBV5-1,-,-,TGCGCCAGCAGCTCCCCGAGGGAGAGGGGAGACACTGAAGCTTTCTTT,CASSSPRERGDTEAFF
TRBJ2-1,TRBV19,few,-,TGTGCCACCGTCCAGGGATCCTACAATGAGCAGTTCTTC,CATVQGSYNEQFF
TRBJ2-7,TRBV7-2,many,TRBD2,TGTGCCAGCAGCGAGATACTAGCGGGAGCGGGGGAGCAGTACTTC,CASSEILAGAGEQYF
TRBJ2-7,TRBV6-6,-,-,TGTGCCAGCAGTTACACGCGAGCAGGAGAAAACTTC,CASSYTRAGENF
TRBJ2-1,TRBV2,-,TRBD2,TGTGCCAGCAGACTGGGACTAGCGGGATCCGAGCAGTTCTTC,CASRLGLAGSEQFF
TRBJ1-3,TRBV2,-,-,TGTGCCAGCAGTGAACGGGGAGTTAACTCTGGAAACACCATATATTTT,CASSERGVNSGNTIYF
TRBJ1-1,TRBV19,-,-,TGTGCCAGTAGTGCTACAGGGTTTAACACTGAAGCTTTCTTT,CASSATGFNTEAFF
TRBJ1-1,TRBV6-6,-,-,TGTGCCAGCAGATACAGCATGAACACTGAAGCTTTCTTT,CASRYSMNTEAFF
TRBJ2-7,TRBV7-9,-,-,TGTGCCAGCAGCTTAGGGGGTAGCAGATTCTACGAGCAGTACTTC,CASSLGGSRFYEQYF
TRBJ2-1,TRBV10-3,-,-,TGTGCCATCAGTGAGTCGACGGGCACGTATGAGCAGTTCTTC,CAISESTGTYEQFF
TRBJ1-1,TRBV6-6,-,-,TGTGCCAGCCGAGACGGGAACACTGAAGCTTTCTTT,CASRDGNTEAFF
TRBJ1-2,TRBV6-1,once,-,TGTGCCAGCAGTGGGGACGCTTACGGCTACACCTTC,CASSGDAYGYTF
TRBJ2-7,TRBV7-2,-,TRBD2,TGTGCCAGCAGCTTAGTTCGGGGAAGCGGGAGCTACGAGCAGTACTTC,CASSLVRGSGSYEQYF
TRBJ1-5,TRBV27,-,TRBD1,TGTGCCAGCAGTTCCACAGGGGGCCACCAGCCCCAGCATTTT,CASSSTGGHQPQHF
TRBJ1-3,TRBV5-1,-,-,TGCGCCAGCAGCTTGTTCCCCCCCGAGCAGAGCTCTGGAAACACCATATATTTT,CASSLFPPEQSSGNTIYF
TRBJ2-1,TRBV30,-,-,TGTGCCTGGAGTCTAGCTCAATACAATGAGCAGTTCTTC,CAWSLAQYNEQFF
TRBJ1-5,TRBV6-6,-,-,TGTGCCAGCACCTCCGGGGGGAATCAGCCCCAGCATTTT,CASTSGGNQPQHF
TRBJ2-7,TRBV4-2,-,-,TGTGCCAGCAGCTTGGCCGCTGCCACCAACCAAAACGAGCAGTACTTC,CASSLAAATNQNEQYF
TRBJ1-2,TRBV18,once,-,TGTGCCAGCTCACCCACCGACACGAGCCTTGGCTACACCTTC,CASSPTDTSLGYTF
TRBJ2-7,TRBV10-2,few,-,TGCGCCAGCAGTGGGAGGGACGAGCAGTACTTC,CASSGRDEQYF
TRBJ2-2,TRBV5-5,-,-,TGTGCCAGCAGCTTAAGAGGGGACGCCGGGGAGCTGTTTTTT,CASSLRGDAGELFF
TRBJ2-5,TRBV18,-,TRBD2,TGTGCCAGCTCAAGGCTTAGGACTAGCCAAGAGACCCAGTACTTC,CASSRLRTSQETQYF
TRBJ1-2,TRBV6-5,-,-,TGTGCCAGCGGCTCGGGACGGAACTATGGCTACACCTTC,CASGSGRNYGYTF
TRBJ1-4,TRBV6-5,-,TRBD1,TGTGCCAGCAGTTACTCGACGGGACAGAAAGAAAAACTGTTTTTT,CASSYSTGQKEKLFF
TRBJ2-1,TRBV6-1,-,-,TGTGCCAGCAGTGCCCAGGGTCAGACTGAGCAGTTCTTC,CASSAQGQTEQFF
TRBJ2-6,TRBV5-1,-,TRBD1,TGCGCCAGCAGCTTATCGGGACAGGGGGCTGGGGCCAACGTCCTGACTTTC,CASSLSGQGAGANVLTF
TRBJ2-1,TRBV11-3,-,-,TGTGCCAGCAGCTTAGGAAGTGGCTACAATGAGCAGTTCTTC,CASSLGSGYNEQFF
TRBJ2-5,TRBV6-5,-,-,TGTGCCAGCAGTTACGATACCGGTGGGGAGACCCAGTACTTC,CASSYDTGGETQYF
TRBJ2-1,TRBV2,few,-,TGTGCCAGCAGGGAGGACAGAGCGCTATACAATGAGCAGTTCTTC,CASREDRALYNEQFF
TRBJ2-7,TRBV10-1,once,-,TGCGCCAGCAGTGATCGACAGGCTCGGTACGAGCAGTACTTC,CASSDRQARYEQYF
TRBJ2-3,TRBV5-5,-,TRBD2,TGTGCCGTAAAACAACTAGCGGGAAACGCGGATACGCAGTATTTT,CAVKQLAGNADTQYF
TRBJ2-2,TRBV11-3,-,-,TGTGCCAGCAGCCCCCAAAGGGAGGCCGGGGAGCTGTTTTTT,CASSPQREAGELFF
TRBJ2-1,TRBV23-1,-,-,TGCGCCAGCAGTCCCAATCGAAAGGTTCAGGGTTTGTACAATGAGCAGTTCTTC,CASSPNRKVQGLYNEQFF
TRBJ2-1,TRBV5-1,-,-,TGCGCCAGCAGCTCCCAGAGTGTTGGCTACAATGAGCAGTTCTTC,CASSSQSVGYNEQFF
TRBJ2-7,TRBV7-9,hyperexpanded,-,TGTGCCAGCAGCTTAGTTTCTGGGGCGGGCGAGCAGTACTTC,CASSLVSGAGEQYF
TRBJ2-1,TRBV18,-,TRBD1,TGTGCCAGCTCACCACCGGGACAGGGCAACAATGAGCAGTTCTTC,CASSPPGQGNNEQFF
TRBJ2-2,TRBV6-1,-,-,TGTGCCAGCAGTGGGCGGCAGAACACCGGGGAGCTGTTTTTT,CASSGRQNTGELFF
TRBJ2-5,TRBV11-3,-,TRBD1,TGTGCCAGCAGCCCCAACCGGGACAGGAGAGTGGGAACCCAGTACTTC,CASSPNRDRRVGTQYF
TRBJ2-7,TRBV6-6,-,-,TGTGCCAGCAGTTCCACAGGGTTCGTAACCTACGAGCAGTACTTC,CASSSTGFVTYEQYF